Presented here are 20 T cell receptor beta chains from one specimen sequenced in a study of blood T cell repertoires in COVID-19 (dated by TCRdb to 2020 to 2022). Receptors were amplified or captured by the immunoSEQ multiplex PCR assay. Held by TCRdb, this immuneACCESS table contains in-frame sequences only and omits some clones. Under half of the omission traces to an unresolved V gene where checked; the cause of the rest is unknown. The table for this sample lists around 180,000 clones; 86% of them were counted only once. The leading ten clones occupy 7% to 10% of the sample. Sequenced input: PBMCs or T cells enriched from blood (not recorded which). Source of these receptors: a woman aged 30 to 39 who had recovered from COVID-19.

The genes are TRBV2 and TRBJ2-1; D perhaps matches TRBD2 (5 bases). V lost 10 bases and J lost 9, with 19 bases in between. The CDR3 length is 13 residues. The germline CDR1 and CDR2 sequences are SNHLY and FYNNEI. CDR3 sequence (DNA): TGTGCCACTAGCCCTTCCGTCCTCAGTGAGCAGTTCTTC. Amino acid sequence: CATSPSVLSEQFF.

The rearrangement joins TRBV15 to TRBJ2-7; 9 nucleotides line up with TRBD1. Per the germline V gene, CDR1 is LNHNV and CDR2 is YYDKDF (reference sequence). The V gene end was trimmed by 2 bases and the J gene end by 2 bases; junction bases not matched to a gene: 7. The CDR3 has 16 amino acids. The CDR3 is CATSRLDRGDAYEQYF. The CDR3 bases are TGTGCCACCAGCAGACTTGACAGGGGGGACGCCTACGAGCAGTACTTC.

The chain carries TRBV14 and TRBJ1-1; D gene uncertain. The CDR3 runs to 14 residues. Germline V gene lookup returns CDR1 SGHDN and CDR2 FVKESK. V gave up 4 bases and J gave up 1 base, with 10 bases separating them. CDR3 sequence (DNA): TGTGCCAGCAGCCGGGCAGAGAAGAACACTGAAGCTTTCTTT. Translated, it gives CASSRAEKNTEAFF.

The rearrangement joins TRBV2 to TRBJ1-2, with 7 bases fitting TRBD1. The CDR3 extends over 13 amino acids. V was clipped by 4 bases and J by 7 bases; unmatched bases: 6. Germline CDR1 and CDR2: SNHLY and FYNNEI. In nucleotides, the CDR3 is TGTGCCAGCAGTGTAGACAGGGTAGCTGGCTACACCTTC. This translates into CASSVDRVAGYTF.

J is TRBJ2-7 and V is TRBV2, with 10 positions matching TRBD1. The length of the CDR3 is 15 residues. Germline CDR1 is SNHLY and CDR2 is FYNNEI. The V segment lost 6 bases and the J segment 3 bases; nucleotides outside the gene matches: 8. CDR3 nucleotides: TGTGCCAGCAGACGGGACAGGGGACCTTTCTACGAGCAGTACTTC. It encodes CASRRDRGPFYEQYF.

CDR3 sequence (DNA): TGTGCCAGCAGTGAAGAGTTCTATGGCTACACCTTC. Its protein product is CASSEEFYGYTF. This chain connects TRBV25-1 to TRBJ1-2, with D hard to call. V lost 2 bases and J 4 bases, leaving 5 bases between the germline ends. This CDR3 is built from 12 residues. Germline V gene data show CDR1 as MGHDK and CDR2 as SYGVNS.

The chain uses TRBV29-1 and TRBJ2-2; D is perhaps TRBD2 (5 bases). Germline CDR1 and CDR2: SQVTM and ANQGSEA. Trimming removed 2 bases from V and 5 bases from J, with 18 bases in between. This CDR3 spans 16 amino acids. CDR3 bases: TGCAGCGTTGAATTCGTCGATGCGGGTTTGACCGGGGAGCTGTTTTTT. Translated: CSVEFVDAGLTGELFF.

V and J are TRBV27 and TRBJ2-7, with 9 positions matching TRBD2. Germline V CDR1 and CDR2: MNHEY, SMNVEV (reference sequence). After removal of 2 bases from V and 4 bases from J, the junction contained 3 bases not matched to a gene. The CDR3 contains 14 residues. This CDR3 reads CASSLELAGYEQYF. The DNA of the CDR3 is TGTGCCAGCAGTTTAGAACTAGCGGGTTACGAGCAGTACTTC.

This clone was seen only a few times. The chain uses TRBV19 and TRBJ2-3; TRBD1 might be the D (6 bases). The CDR3 extends over 13 amino acids. Trimming shortened V by 7 bases and J by 5 bases, and 13 bases separated the two germline ends. The germline V gene encodes CDR1 LNHDA and CDR2 SQIVND (reference sequence). The CDR3 nucleotides are TGTGCCAGTAATTCCCAGGACAGAGATACGCAGTATTTT. It specifies CASNSQDRDTQYF.

This chain uses TRBV13 with TRBJ2-2; 7 nucleotides align to TRBD1. The CDR3 is 15 residues long. Losses at the gene ends were 0 bases for V and 6 bases for J; bases not matched to a gene: 4. Germline V lookup: CDR1 PRHDT, CDR2 FYEKMQ (reference sequence). The CDR3 region has the DNA TGTGCCAGCAGCTTAGGAGGGGGCGCGGCCGGGGAGCTGTTTTTT. It translates to CASSLGGGAAGELFF.

The CDR3 is CASGALPLNEQFF. The CDR3 nucleotides read TGTGCCAGCGGGGCCCTCCCCCTCAATGAGCAGTTCTTC. The gene calls are TRBV12-3 or TRBV12-4 and TRBJ2-1; D perhaps matches TRBD1 (5 bases). CDR3 length: 13 amino acids. The ends were cut back, 8 bases at V and 6 bases at J, with 14 bases in the middle.

V is TRBV27 and J is TRBJ2-2, with D hard to call. The V gene's germline CDR1 is MNHEY and CDR2 SMNVEV (reference sequence). This CDR3 has 15 residues. The V end lost 2 bases, the J end lost 1 base, and 8 bases lay between the germline ends. The CDR3 DNA follows: TGTGCCAGCAGTTTAAGGAGTAGGAACACCGGGGAGCTGTTTTTT. Translated: CASSLRSRNTGELFF.

The chain links TRBV28 to TRBJ2-3; 7 bases fit TRBD2. CDR1 and CDR2 (germline): MDHEN, SYDVKM. The CDR3 has 15 amino acids. V was pared by 2 bases and J by 5 bases, with 7 bases of the junction left unmatched. CDR3 DNA: TGTGCCAGCAGTTTAGCGCGGGAGTGGATAGATACGCAGTATTTT. Translation gives CASSLAREWIDTQYF.

V is TRBV28 and J is TRBJ1-1; D perhaps matches TRBD1 (6 bases). Between the trimmed V and J ends, which lost 2 bases and 7 bases, there was a span of 11 bases. The CDR3 loop spans 13 amino acids. Germline CDR1 and CDR2: MDHEN and SYDVKM. CDR3 residues: CASSLPQGLEAFF. The CDR3 region has the DNA TGTGCCAGCAGTTTACCACAGGGTCTTGAAGCTTTCTTT.

The chain combines TRBV7-3 with TRBJ2-1; 12 bases are a match to TRBD2. The CDR3 consists of 14 residues. Trimming at V came to 5 bases and at J to 13 bases, leaving 9 bases not matched to a gene. The V gene's germline CDR1 is SGHTA and CDR2 FQGTGA. Written as DNA, the CDR3 is TGTGCCAGCAGCCAAGGGACTAGCGGGTCCCTACAGTTCTTC. Its translation: CASSQGTSGSLQFF.

This clone has only one observation. The chain combines TRBV3-1 (or the pseudogene TRBV3-2) with TRBJ2-7, with TRBD2 matching 10 bases. This CDR3 region has 14 residues. Trimming cost V 7 bases and J 0 bases; bases outside gene matches: 3. Germline loops: CDR1 LGHDT, CDR2 YNNKEL (reference sequence). CDR3: CASTSSGSSYEQYF. In DNA, the CDR3 is TGTGCCAGCACGTCTAGCGGGAGCTCCTACGAGCAGTACTTC.

The chain has TRBV4-2 and TRBJ2-1, with 13 bases that match TRBD2. J lost 8 bases, V lost 4 bases, and 8 bases had no gene match. Germline V gene lookup returns CDR1 LGHNA and CDR2 YNFKEQ. The CDR3 length is 16 residues. The CDR3 protein is CASSRPTSGRAHEQFF. The CDR3 DNA reads as TGTGCCAGCAGCCGCCCAACTAGCGGGAGGGCCCATGAGCAGTTCTTC.

The chain carries TRBV27 and TRBJ2-3; 16 bases fit TRBD2. Trimming took 0 bases from V and 2 from J; bases not matched to a gene: 11. The length of the CDR3 is 21 residues. Per the germline V gene, CDR1 is MNHEY and CDR2 is SMNVEV (reference sequence). CDR3 DNA sequence: TGTGCCAGCAGTTTATCCCAATACGGGACTAGCGGGAGGGCGGACACAGATACGCAGTATTTT. Encoded protein: CASSLSQYGTSGRADTDTQYF.

The chain joins TRBV19 to TRBJ2-5; 8 nucleotides line up with TRBD2. J gave up 14 bases and V 3 bases, and 5 bases lay outside the gene matches. CDR3 length: 11 residues. Germline CDR1 reads LNHDA; CDR2 reads SQIVND (reference sequence). The CDR3 sequence is CASSIGREVYF. The CDR3 DNA follows: TGTGCCAGTAGTATTGGGCGGGAGGTATACTTC.

The chain recombines TRBV27 with TRBJ2-3, with TRBD1 as a possible D gene (5 bases). CDR1 is MNHEY and CDR2 is SMNVEV in the germline V gene (reference sequence). This CDR3 has 15 residues. Trimming removed 0 bases from V and 6 bases from J, with 13 bases in between. The CDR3 DNA sequence: TGTGCCAGCAGTTTATCGATGCAGGGTTGGGATACGCAGTATTTT. It translates to CASSLSMQGWDTQYF.